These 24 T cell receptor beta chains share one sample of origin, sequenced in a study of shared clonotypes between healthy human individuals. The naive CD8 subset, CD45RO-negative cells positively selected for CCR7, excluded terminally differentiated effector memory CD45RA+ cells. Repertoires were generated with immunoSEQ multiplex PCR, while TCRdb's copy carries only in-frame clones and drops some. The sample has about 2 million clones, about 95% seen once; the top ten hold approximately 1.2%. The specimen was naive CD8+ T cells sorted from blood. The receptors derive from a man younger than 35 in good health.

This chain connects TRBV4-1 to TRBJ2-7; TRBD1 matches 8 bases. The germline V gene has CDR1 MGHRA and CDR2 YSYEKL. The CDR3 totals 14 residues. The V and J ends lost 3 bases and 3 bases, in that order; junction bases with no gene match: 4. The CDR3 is CASSHRDRNYEQYF. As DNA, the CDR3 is TGCGCCAGCAGCCACCGGGACAGGAACTACGAGCAGTACTTC.

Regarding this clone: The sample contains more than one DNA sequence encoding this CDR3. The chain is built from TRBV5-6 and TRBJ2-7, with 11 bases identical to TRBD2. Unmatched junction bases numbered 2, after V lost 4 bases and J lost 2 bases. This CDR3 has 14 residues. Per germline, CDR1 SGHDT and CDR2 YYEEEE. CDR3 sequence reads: CASSVGLAAYEQYF. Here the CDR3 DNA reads TGTGCCAGCAGCGTGGGACTAGCGGCCTACGAGCAGTACTTC.

The CDR3 reads CASSLLGAGQPQHF. CDR3 nucleotides: TGTGCCAGCAGCTTATTAGGGGCGGGTCAGCCCCAGCATTTT. V gene TRBV11-2 combines with J gene TRBJ1-5; D is perhaps TRBD1 (5 bases). The V gene lost 2 bases and the J gene lost 6 bases, with 11 bases spanning the gap. CDR1 and CDR2 (germline): SGHAT, FQNNGV. This CDR3 is 14 amino acids long.

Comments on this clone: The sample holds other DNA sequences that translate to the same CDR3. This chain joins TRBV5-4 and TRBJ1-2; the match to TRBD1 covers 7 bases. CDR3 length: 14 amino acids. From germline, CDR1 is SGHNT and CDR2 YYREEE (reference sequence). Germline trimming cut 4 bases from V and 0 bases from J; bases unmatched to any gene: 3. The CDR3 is CASSLGTANYGYTF. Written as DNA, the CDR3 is TGTGCCAGCAGCCTAGGGACAGCTAACTATGGCTACACCTTC. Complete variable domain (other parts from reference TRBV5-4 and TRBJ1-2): ETGVTQSPTHLIKTRGQQVTLRCSSQSGHNTVSWYQQALGQGPQFIFQYYREEENGRGNFPPRFSGLQFPNYSSELNVNALELDDSALYLCASSLGTANYGYTFGSGTRLTVV.

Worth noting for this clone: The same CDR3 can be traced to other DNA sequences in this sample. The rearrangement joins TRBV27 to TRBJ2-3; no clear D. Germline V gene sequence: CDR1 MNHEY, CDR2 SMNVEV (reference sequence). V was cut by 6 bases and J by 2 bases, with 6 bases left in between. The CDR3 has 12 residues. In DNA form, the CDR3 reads TGTGCCAGCAGCCTTAACACAGATACGCAGTATTTT. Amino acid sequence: CASSLNTDTQYF.

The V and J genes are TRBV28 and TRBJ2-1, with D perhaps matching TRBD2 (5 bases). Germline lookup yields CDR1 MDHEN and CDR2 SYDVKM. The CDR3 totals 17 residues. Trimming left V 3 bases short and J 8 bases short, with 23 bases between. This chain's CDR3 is CASSFPLSSEGGDEQFF. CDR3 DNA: TGTGCCAGCAGTTTCCCCCTTTCCAGCGAGGGTGGGGATGAGCAGTTCTTC.

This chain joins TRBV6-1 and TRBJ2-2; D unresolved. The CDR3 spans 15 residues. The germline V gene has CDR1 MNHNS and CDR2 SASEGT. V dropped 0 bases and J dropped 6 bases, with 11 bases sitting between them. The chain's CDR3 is CASSEAPGWAGELFF. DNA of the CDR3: TGTGCCAGCAGTGAAGCGCCGGGTTGGGCCGGGGAGCTGTTTTTT.

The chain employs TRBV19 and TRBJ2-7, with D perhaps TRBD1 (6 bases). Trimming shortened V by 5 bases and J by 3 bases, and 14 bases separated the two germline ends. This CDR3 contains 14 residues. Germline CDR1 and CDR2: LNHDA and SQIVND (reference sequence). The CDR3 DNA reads TGTGCCAGTAGTTACAGGGCAGACTTCTACGAGCAGTACTTC. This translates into CASSYRADFYEQYF. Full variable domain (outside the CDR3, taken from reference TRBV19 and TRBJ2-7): DGGITQSPKYLFRKEGQNVTLSCEQNLNHDAMYWYRQDPGQGLRLIYYSQIVNDFQKGDIAEGYSVSREKKESFPLTVTSAQKNPTAFYLCASSYRADFYEQYFGPGTRLTVT.

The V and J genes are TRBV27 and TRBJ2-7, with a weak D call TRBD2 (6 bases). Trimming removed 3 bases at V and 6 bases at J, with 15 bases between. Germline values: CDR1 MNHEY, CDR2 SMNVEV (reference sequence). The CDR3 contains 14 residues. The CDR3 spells CASSFSGGAREQYF. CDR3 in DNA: TGTGCCAGCAGTTTCTCCGGAGGGGCGCGCGAGCAGTACTTC.

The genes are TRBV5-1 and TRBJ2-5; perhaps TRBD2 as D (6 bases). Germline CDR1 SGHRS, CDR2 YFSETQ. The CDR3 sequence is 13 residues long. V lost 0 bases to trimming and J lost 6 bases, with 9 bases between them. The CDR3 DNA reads TGCGCCAGCAGCTTGGCGGGGGACCAGACCCAGTACTTC. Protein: CASSLAGDQTQYF.

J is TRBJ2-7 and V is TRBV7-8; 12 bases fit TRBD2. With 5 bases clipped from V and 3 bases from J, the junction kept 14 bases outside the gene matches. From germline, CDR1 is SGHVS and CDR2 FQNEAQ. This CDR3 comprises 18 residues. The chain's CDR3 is CASSEGLLTSGGFYEQYF. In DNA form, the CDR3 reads TGTGCCAGCAGCGAAGGATTACTGACTAGCGGGGGATTCTACGAGCAGTACTTC.

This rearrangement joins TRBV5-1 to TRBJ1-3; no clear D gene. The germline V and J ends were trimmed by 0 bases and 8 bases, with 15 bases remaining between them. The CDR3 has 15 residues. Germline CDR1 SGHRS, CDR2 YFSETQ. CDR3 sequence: CASSLVAQTPDTIYF. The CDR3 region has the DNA TGCGCCAGCAGCTTGGTTGCGCAAACTCCGGACACCATATATTTT.

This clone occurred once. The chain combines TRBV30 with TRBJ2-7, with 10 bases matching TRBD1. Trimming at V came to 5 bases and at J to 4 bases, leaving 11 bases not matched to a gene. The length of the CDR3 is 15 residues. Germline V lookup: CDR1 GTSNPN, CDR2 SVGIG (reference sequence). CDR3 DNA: TGTGCCTGGGAACGCCGGGACAGGGGTGGGTACGAGCAGTACTTC. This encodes CAWERRDRGGYEQYF. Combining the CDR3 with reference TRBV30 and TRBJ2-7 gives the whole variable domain SQTIHQWPATLVQPVGSPLSLECTVEGTSNPNLYWYRQAAGRGLQLLFYSVGIGQISSEVPQNLSASRPQDRQFILSSKKLLLSDSGFYLCAWERRDRGGYEQYFGPGTRLTVT.

In nucleotides, the CDR3 is TGTGCCAGCAGCCTCGGACTAGTTCTGGGAACAGATACGCAGTATTTT. It encodes CASSLGLVLGTDTQYF. J is TRBJ2-3 and V is TRBV7-9, with 7 nucleotides matching TRBD2. Germline lookup yields CDR1 SEHNR and CDR2 FQNEAQ (reference sequence). J was trimmed by 3 bases and V by 5 bases; bases with no gene match: 11. CDR3 length equals 16 residues.

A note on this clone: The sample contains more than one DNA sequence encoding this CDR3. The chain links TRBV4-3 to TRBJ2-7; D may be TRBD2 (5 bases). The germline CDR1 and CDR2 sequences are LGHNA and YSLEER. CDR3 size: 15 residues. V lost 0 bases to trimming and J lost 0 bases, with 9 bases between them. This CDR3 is CASSQDRGSSYEQYF. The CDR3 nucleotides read TGCGCCAGCAGCCAAGACAGAGGGTCCTCCTACGAGCAGTACTTC.

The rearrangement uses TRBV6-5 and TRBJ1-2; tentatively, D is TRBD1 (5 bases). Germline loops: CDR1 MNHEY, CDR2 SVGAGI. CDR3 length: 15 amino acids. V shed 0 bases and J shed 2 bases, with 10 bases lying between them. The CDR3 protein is CASSYSGLLNYGYTF. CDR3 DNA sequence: TGTGCCAGCAGTTACTCGGGACTGCTGAACTATGGCTACACCTTC.

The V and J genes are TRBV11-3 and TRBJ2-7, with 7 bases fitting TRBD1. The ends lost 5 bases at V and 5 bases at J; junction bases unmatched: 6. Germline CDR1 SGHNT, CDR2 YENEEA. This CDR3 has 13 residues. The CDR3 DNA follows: TGTGCCAGCAGCCGAACAGGGGACGACGAGCAGTACTTC. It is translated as CASSRTGDDEQYF.

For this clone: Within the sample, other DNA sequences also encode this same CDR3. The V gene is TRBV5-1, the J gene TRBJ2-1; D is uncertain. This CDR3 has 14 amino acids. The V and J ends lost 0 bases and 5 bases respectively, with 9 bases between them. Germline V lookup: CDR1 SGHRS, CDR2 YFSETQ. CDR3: CASSLATVHNEQFF. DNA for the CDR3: TGCGCCAGCAGCTTGGCCACAGTTCACAATGAGCAGTTCTTC. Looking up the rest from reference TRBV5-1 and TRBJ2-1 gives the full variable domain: KAGVTQTPRYLIKTRGQQVTLSCSPISGHRSVSWYQQTPGQGLQFLFEYFSETQRNKGNFPGRFSGRQFSNSRSEMNVSTLELGDSALYLCASSLATVHNEQFFGPGTRLTVL.

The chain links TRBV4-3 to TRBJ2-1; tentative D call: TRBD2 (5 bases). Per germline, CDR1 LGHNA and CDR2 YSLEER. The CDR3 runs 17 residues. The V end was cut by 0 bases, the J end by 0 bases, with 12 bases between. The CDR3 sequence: CASSQDLRESSYNEQFF. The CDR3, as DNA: TGCGCCAGCAGCCAAGATCTCCGGGAAAGCTCCTACAATGAGCAGTTCTTC.

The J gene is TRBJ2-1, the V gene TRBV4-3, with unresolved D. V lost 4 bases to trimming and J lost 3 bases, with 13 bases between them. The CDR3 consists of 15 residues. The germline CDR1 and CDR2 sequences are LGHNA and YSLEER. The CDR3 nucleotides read TGCGCCAGCAGCCGACTTTACGACAACTACAATGAGCAGTTCTTC. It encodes CASSRLYDNYNEQFF.

CDR3 residues: CASSLGLEPGNTIYF. DNA of the CDR3: TGTGCCAGCAGTTTAGGATTGGAACCTGGAAACACCATATATTTT. The chain links TRBV27 to TRBJ1-3; no clear D. Germline-derived CDR1 and CDR2 are MNHEY and SMNVEV (reference sequence). V was cut by 2 bases and J by 2 bases, with 10 bases left in between. The CDR3 is 15 residues long.

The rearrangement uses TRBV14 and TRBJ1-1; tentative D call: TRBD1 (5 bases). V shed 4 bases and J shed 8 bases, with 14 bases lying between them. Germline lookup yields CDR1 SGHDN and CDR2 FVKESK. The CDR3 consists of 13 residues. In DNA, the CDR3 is TGTGCCAGCAGCCGAGAGGGGCGATTGGAAGCTTTCTTT. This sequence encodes CASSREGRLEAFF.

CDR3 in amino acids: CATSRVRTSGTYEQYF. Here the CDR3 DNA reads TGTGCCACCAGCAGAGTCCGGACTAGCGGGACTTACGAGCAGTACTTC. This chain joins TRBV15 and TRBJ2-7; 12 bases are a match to TRBD2. The CDR3 runs 16 residues. V gave up 1 base and J gave up 4 bases; unmatched junction bases: 5. Germline CDR1 LNHNV, CDR2 YYDKDF (reference sequence). The full variable domain, completed using reference TRBV15 and TRBJ2-7, is DAMVIQNPRYQVTQFGKPVTLSCSQTLNHNVMYWYQQKSSQAPKLLFHYYDKDFNNEADTPDNFQSRRPNTSFCFLDIRSPGLGDTAMYLCATSRVRTSGTYEQYFGPGTRLTVT.

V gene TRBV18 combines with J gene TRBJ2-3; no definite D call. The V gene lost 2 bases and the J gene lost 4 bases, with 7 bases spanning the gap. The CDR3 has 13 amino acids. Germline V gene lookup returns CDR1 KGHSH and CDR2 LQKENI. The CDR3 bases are TGTGCCAGCTCACCAGAAGAGGCAGATACGCAGTATTTT. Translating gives CASSPEEADTQYF. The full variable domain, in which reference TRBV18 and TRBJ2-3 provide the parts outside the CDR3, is NAGVMQNPRHLVRRRGQEARLRCSPMKGHSHVYWYRQLPEEGLKFMVYLQKENIIDESGMPKERFSAEFPKEGPSILRIQQVVRGDSAAYFCASSPEEADTQYFGPGTRLTVL.